Following are 10 T cell receptor beta chains from one sample sequenced in a study of early T cells in non-severe SARS-CoV-2 infection. TCRdb passed the 5' RACE reads through MiXCR, listing each CDR3 protein once. The sample holds approximately 30,000 distinct CDR3 sequences; roughly 6.6% are singletons and the top ten take around 2.9%. Sequenced input: whole blood. These receptors were collected from an adult who was a healthcare worker with PCR-confirmed SARS-CoV-2 infection or an uninfected control (not recorded which).

The V and J genes are TRBV6-6 and TRBJ1-1, with 10 nucleotides matching TRBD1. Germline CDR1 reads MNHNY; CDR2 reads SVGAGI (reference sequence). The CDR3 runs 14 residues. V shed 10 bases and J 5 bases; nucleotides not matched to a gene: 10. This CDR3 is CATNPGQGRTEAFF. The CDR3 nucleotides are TGTGCCACCAATCCGGGACAGGGGAGGACTGAAGCTTTCTTT.

This clonotype has ten or more counts. V is TRBV20-1 and J is TRBJ2-5; 15 bases map to TRBD2. J gave up 1 base and V 1 base, and 1 base lay outside the gene matches. The CDR3 is made up of 16 amino acids. The germline CDR1 and CDR2 sequences are DFQATT and SNEGSKA (reference sequence). The CDR3 region is CSARGTSGRVQETQYF. DNA for the CDR3: TGCAGTGCTAGAGGGACTAGCGGGAGGGTCCAAGAGACCCAGTACTTC.

In its sample, this clonotype was seen many times. V usage is TRBV14 and J usage is TRBJ2-1; D gene unclear. CDR3 length: 12 amino acids. The germline V gene has CDR1 SGHDN and CDR2 FVKESK. Trimming left V 6 bases short and J 9 bases short, with 12 bases between. The CDR3 nucleotides read TGTGCCAGCAGTTCAGTTGGTAGTGAGCAGTTCTTC. This codes for CASSSVGSEQFF.

The table lists this clonotype with many counts. This chain joins TRBV4-3 and TRBJ2-5; possible D gene TRBD1, 5 bases. Germline V gene data show CDR1 as LGHNA and CDR2 as YSLEER. The CDR3 consists of 14 residues. Between the trimmed V and J ends, which lost 0 bases and 7 bases, there was a span of 12 bases. The CDR3 nucleotides are TGCGCCAGCAGCCAAGATATGGGGCCCGGGACCCAGTACTTC. Amino acid sequence: CASSQDMGPGTQYF.

This clonotype was observed many times. This chain joins TRBV6-1 and TRBJ2-7; 8 bases map to TRBD1. The CDR3 covers 14 residues. Germline CDR1 is MNHNS and CDR2 is SASEGT. V lost 5 bases, J lost 2 bases, and 5 bases stayed unmatched. The CDR3 DNA reads TGTGCCAGCAGTAGTGGACAGGGCACCTACGAGCAGTACTTC. It translates to CASSSGQGTYEQYF.

This clonotype was picked up many times. In DNA, the CDR3 is TGTGCCACCAGCAGAGATCTCCTGGAGAGCACAGATACGCAGTATTTT. Protein product: CATSRDLLESTDTQYF. The rearrangement links TRBV15 to TRBJ2-3, with D hard to call. Germline V gene lookup returns CDR1 LNHNV and CDR2 YYDKDF (reference sequence). The length of the CDR3 is 16 residues. Trimming pared 0 bases from V and 0 bases from J, leaving 10 bases between.

This chain joins TRBV29-1 and TRBJ2-3; 9 bases fit TRBD2. Germline CDR1 is SQVTM and CDR2 is ANQGSEA. The CDR3 length is 13 residues. V was pared by 4 bases and J by 9 bases, with 8 bases of the junction left unmatched. CDR3 nucleotides: TGCAGCGTTGGCCGGGCGGGAGGGGAAACGCAGTATTTT. Amino acid sequence: CSVGRAGGETQYF.

The CDR3 protein is CSVQGTMNTEAFF. The CDR3 coding sequence is TGCAGCGTGCAGGGAACTATGAACACTGAAGCTTTCTTT. The genes are TRBV29-1 and TRBJ1-1; the D gene is possibly TRBD1 (5 bases). In germline, CDR1 is SQVTM, CDR2 ANQGSEA. Trimming pared 6 bases from V and 0 bases from J, leaving 11 bases between. The CDR3 spans 13 residues.

At least ten counts were recorded for this clonotype. This chain joins TRBV5-4 and TRBJ2-1, with TRBD2 matching 9 bases. Germline V gene data show CDR1 as SGHNT and CDR2 as YYREEE (reference sequence). The CDR3 is made up of 15 amino acids. Unmatched junction bases numbered 2, after V lost 2 bases and J lost 2 bases. As DNA, the CDR3 is TGTGCCAGCAGCTTTGCTAGCGGGACCTACAATGAGCAGTTCTTC. Protein product: CASSFASGTYNEQFF.

In its sample, this clonotype was seen many times. This rearrangement joins TRBV14 to TRBJ1-5, with D possibly TRBD1 on 5 matching bases. V lost 3 bases and J 2 bases, leaving 14 bases between the germline ends. CDR3 length: 16 residues. Germline V CDR1 and CDR2: SGHDN, FVKESK. CDR3: CASSHREGGGNQPQHF. DNA for the CDR3: TGTGCCAGCAGCCACAGGGAGGGAGGTGGCAATCAGCCCCAGCATTTT.